A single sample is the source of the 4 T cell receptor beta chains below, sequenced in a study of blood T cell repertoires in COVID-19. Using immunoSEQ multiplex PCR, the repertoire was profiled, and TCRdb retains in-frame clones only, with some absent. Of hundreds of thousands of clones listed, around 80% are singletons. The specimen sequenced was PBMCs or T cells enriched from blood (not recorded which). These receptors originate from a woman aged 40-49 years with acute COVID-19.

The table lists this clone with a few counts. V gene TRBV2 combines with J gene TRBJ1-2, with 10 bases fitting TRBD1. CDR3 length equals 13 residues. V trimming: 6 bases; J trimming: 13 bases; junction bases outside the gene matches: 11. The germline gives CDR1 SNHLY, CDR2 FYNNEI. CDR3 region: CASRGQGQGGGTF. The DNA for the CDR3 is TGTGCCAGCAGGGGACAGGGGCAAGGTGGCGGCACCTTC. Full variable domain (remainder filled in from reference TRBV2 and TRBJ1-2): EPEVTQTPSHQVTQMGQEVILRCVPISNHLYFYWYRQILGQKVEFLVSFYNNEISEKSEIFDDQFSVERPDGSNFTLKIRSTKLEDSAMYFCASRGQGQGGGTFGSGTRLTVV.

The V gene is TRBV28, the J gene TRBJ2-7; maybe TRBD2 (6 bases). The CDR3 runs 14 residues. Trimming cost V 10 bases and J 6 bases, with 22 bases left between them. CDR1 MDHEN and CDR2 SYDVKM come from the germline V gene. The chain's CDR3 is CATLGGVGTAEQYF. CDR3 sequence (DNA): TGTGCCACCCTCGGAGGGGTAGGGACTGCCGAGCAGTACTTC.

The chain uses TRBV10-3 and TRBJ2-3, with D tentatively TRBD1 (5 bases). The V end was cut by 6 bases, the J end by 2 bases, with 15 bases between. The germline gives CDR1 ENHRY, CDR2 SYGVKD. The CDR3 is made up of 15 amino acids. CDR3 residues: CAIRDTATLTDTQYF. The CDR3 DNA sequence: TGTGCCATCAGGGACACAGCAACCCTCACAGATACGCAGTATTTT.

This chain connects TRBV30 to TRBJ1-4, with a possible D match to TRBD1 (6 bases). There are 16 residues in the CDR3. Per germline, CDR1 GTSNPN and CDR2 SVGIG (reference sequence). Trimming pared 1 base from V and 7 bases from J, leaving 19 bases between. The DNA of the CDR3 is TGTGCCTGGAGTGGAAGATCCGGGGGGCTCGGTGAAAAACTGTTTTTT. As protein: CAWSGRSGGLGEKLFF.